These 26 T cell receptor beta chains were all obtained from the same sample, sequenced in a study of CD8 T cells in ankylosing spondylitis. Findings and caveats of the study: Characteristic, it appeared, of ankylosing spondylitis blood was a TCR beta motif of roughly eight highly homologous variants.

Their antigen targets remain unknown. MiXCR was run by TCRdb on the 5' RACE reads, yielding one entry per CDR3 protein. The sample carries hundreds of thousands of distinct CDR3 sequences, about 13% recorded once. The source material was blood, either unsorted or a sorted T cell fraction (not recorded which). All receptors derive from a male donor with ankylosing spondylitis.

The chain has TRBV5-6 and TRBJ2-3; 7 bases match TRBD1. The CDR3 loop spans 15 amino acids. The V gene's germline CDR1 is SGHDT and CDR2 YYEEEE. With V trimmed by 1 base and J by 4 bases, 6 bases remained unmatched. CDR3 protein: CASSLLTGMSDTQYF. The CDR3 DNA sequence: TGTGCCAGCAGCTTGTTGACAGGGATGTCAGATACGCAGTATTTT.

This chain joins TRBV28 and TRBJ2-2; D is undetermined. Germline CDR1 reads MDHEN; CDR2 reads SYDVKM. V was pared by 0 bases and J by 0 bases, with 8 bases between. This CDR3 is built from 16 residues. The chain's CDR3 is CASSLWDGPNTGELFF. For the CDR3, the DNA is TGTGCCAGCAGTTTATGGGACGGGCCGAACACCGGGGAGCTGTTTTTT.

This clonotype appeared many times. V gene TRBV5-1 combines with J gene TRBJ2-1; 8 bases fit TRBD2. Per the germline V gene, CDR1 is SGHRS and CDR2 is YFSETQ. The length of the CDR3 is 17 residues. J gave up 0 bases and V 0 bases, and 5 bases lay outside the gene matches. CDR3 DNA sequence: TGCGCCAGCAGCTTGGAGGCGGGAGGAAGCTCCTACAATGAGCAGTTCTTC. Translating gives CASSLEAGGSSYNEQFF.

This clonotype was picked up a small number of times. This chain joins TRBV24-1 and TRBJ2-3; tentatively, D is TRBD2 (5 bases). V was clipped by 9 bases and J by 5 bases, with 14 bases between them. Germline lookup yields CDR1 KGHDR and CDR2 SFDVKD. This CDR3 region has 13 residues. The CDR3 sequence is CATLDYLGDTQYF. DNA of the CDR3: TGTGCCACCCTTGACTACCTTGGAGATACGCAGTATTTT.

V and J are TRBV7-7 and TRBJ2-1, with TRBD2 matching 14 bases. The germline gives CDR1 SSHAT, CDR2 FNYEAQ (reference sequence). V trimming: 5 bases; J trimming: 7 bases; junction bases outside the gene matches: 10. This CDR3 region has 17 residues. CDR3 sequence (DNA): TGTGCCAGCAGCGAGGCCGGGACTAGCGGGAGTAGGAATGAGCAGTTCTTC. Encoded protein: CASSEAGTSGSRNEQFF.

This clonotype was seen ten or more times. V usage is TRBV4-1 and J usage is TRBJ1-2, with D uncertain. Germline V lookup: CDR1 MGHRA, CDR2 YSYEKL. CDR3 length: 15 amino acids. Trimming left V 0 bases short and J 5 bases short, with 13 bases between. This CDR3 reads CASSQDPGVNYGYTF. CDR3 nucleotides: TGCGCCAGCAGCCAAGATCCAGGCGTGAATTATGGCTACACCTTC.

The chain carries TRBV5-8 and TRBJ1-1, with a possible D match to TRBD1 (5 bases). The CDR3 is 13 amino acids. V was pared by 5 bases and J by 3 bases, with 11 bases between. Germline CDR1 is SGHTS and CDR2 is YDEGEE. CDR3 DNA: TGTGCCAGCAGTGTTCCGGGGCACACTGAAGCTTTCTTT. It yields the protein CASSVPGHTEAFF. Complete variable domain (other parts from reference TRBV5-8 and TRBJ1-1): EAGVTQSPTHLIKTRGQQATLRCSPISGHTSVYWYQQALGLGLQFLLWYDEGEERNRGNFPPRFSGRQFPNYSSELNVNALELEDSALYLCASSVPGHTEAFFGQGTRLTVV.

Only a few counts were recorded for this clonotype. The J gene is TRBJ1-3, the V gene TRBV7-9; weak D call: TRBD1 (5 bases). The V gene's germline CDR1 is SEHNR and CDR2 FQNEAQ (reference sequence). V was clipped by 5 bases and J by 4 bases, with 15 bases between them. The CDR3 length is 15 residues. CDR3 residues: CASSRGDYAGNTIYF. CDR3 in DNA: TGTGCCAGCAGCCGAGGGGACTACGCCGGAAACACCATATATTTT. The entire variable domain, with the rest obtained from reference TRBV7-9 and TRBJ1-3, is as follows: DTGVSQNPRHKITKRGQNVTFRCDPISEHNRLYWYRQTLGQGPEFLTYFQNEAQLEKSRLLSDRFSAERPKGSFSTLEIQRTEQGDSAMYLCASSRGDYAGNTIYFGEGSWLTVV.

The chain couples TRBV6-1 to TRBJ1-4; D is ambiguous. Per the germline V gene, CDR1 is MNHNS and CDR2 is SASEGT. Trimming took off 8 bases at V and 0 bases at J, with 10 bases between the two ends. The CDR3 length is 14 residues. The CDR3 coding sequence is TGTGCCAGCGGGCCGGGGTCAACTAATGAAAAACTGTTTTTT. Amino acid sequence: CASGPGSTNEKLFF.

V usage is TRBV11-3 and J usage is TRBJ2-3; 7 nucleotides agree with TRBD2. V shed 4 bases and J 1 base; nucleotides not matched to a gene: 8. Germline lookup yields CDR1 SGHNT and CDR2 YENEEA. This CDR3 region has 16 residues. CDR3 protein: CASSSELAWGTDTQYF. The CDR3 coding sequence is TGTGCCAGCAGCTCAGAACTAGCGTGGGGCACAGATACGCAGTATTTT.

The genes are TRBV19 and TRBJ2-1; D perhaps matches TRBD1 (5 bases). The CDR3 is 16 residues long. V lost 7 bases, J lost 0 bases, and 16 bases lay in between. Germline assignment: CDR1 LNHDA and CDR2 SQIVND (reference sequence). The CDR3 coding sequence is TGTGCCAGTATTGGACGATACAGGAGCTCCTACAATGAGCAGTTCTTC. Translation: CASIGRYRSSYNEQFF.

This clonotype appeared many times. J is TRBJ2-3 and V is TRBV24-1, with 9 bases aligning to TRBD2. This CDR3 contains 16 residues. Trimming removed 4 bases from V and 1 base from J; junction bases left unmatched: 5. Germline CDR1 KGHDR, CDR2 SFDVKD. The CDR3 protein is CATSDRGLAGTDTQYF. Written as DNA, the CDR3 is TGTGCCACCAGTGACCGGGGACTAGCAGGCACAGATACGCAGTATTTT.

This clonotype has a handful of counts. The V and J genes are TRBV2 and TRBJ2-7; D gene unclear. Per germline, CDR1 SNHLY and CDR2 FYNNEI. With 4 bases removed from V and 1 base from J, the gap between germline ends came to 8 bases. The CDR3 spans 13 residues. CDR3 region: CASSVEQSYEQYF. The CDR3 DNA is TGTGCCAGCAGTGTGGAACAGTCCTACGAGCAGTACTTC.

This clonotype was seen only a few times. The V call is TRBV29-1, the J call TRBJ1-1; TRBD1 matches at 7 bases. With V trimmed by 6 bases and J by 2 bases, 9 bases remained unmatched. Germline V gene data show CDR1 as SQVTM and CDR2 as ANQGSEA. The CDR3 length is 14 residues. CDR3 protein: CSVVDRVSNTEAFF. The CDR3 DNA sequence: TGCAGCGTAGTCGACAGGGTCAGTAACACTGAAGCTTTCTTT. Full variable domain (missing parts from reference TRBV29-1 and TRBJ1-1): SAVISQKPSRDICQRGTSLTIQCQVDSQVTMMFWYRQQPGQSLTLIATANQGSEATYESGFVIDKFPISRPNLTFSTLTVSNMSPEDSSIYLCSVVDRVSNTEAFFGQGTRLTVV.

This clonotype appeared a few times. V gene TRBV7-9 combines with J gene TRBJ1-1, with D tentatively TRBD1 (6 bases). Trimming took 0 bases from V and 13 from J, leaving 15 bases between them. Germline V gene data show CDR1 as SEHNR and CDR2 as FQNEAQ (reference sequence). CDR3 length: 13 amino acids. The CDR3 region has the DNA TGTGCCAGCAGCTTAGCAGGGGGAGGAATGGATTTCTTT. This sequence encodes CASSLAGGGMDFF. The whole variable domain, remainder taken from reference TRBV7-9 and TRBJ1-1, is DTGVSQNPRHKITKRGQNVTFRCDPISEHNRLYWYRQTLGQGPEFLTYFQNEAQLEKSRLLSDRFSAERPKGSFSTLEIQRTEQGDSAMYLCASSLAGGGMDFFGQGTRLTVV.

This clonotype has just a few counts. The rearrangement links TRBV2 to TRBJ2-5, with a tentative D call TRBD2 (6 bases). Trimming cost V 6 bases and J 5 bases, with 16 bases left between them. Germline assignment: CDR1 SNHLY and CDR2 FYNNEI. CDR3 size: 14 residues. Here the CDR3 reads CASSRGYDRETQYF. DNA of the CDR3: TGTGCCAGCAGCCGGGGGTATGATCGGGAGACCCAGTACTTC.

This clonotype was observed a few times. The genes are TRBV6-1 and TRBJ2-2, with D possibly matching TRBD1 (5 bases). This CDR3 is built from 15 residues. CDR1 MNHNS and CDR2 SASEGT come from the germline V gene. V lost 7 bases and J lost 9, with 21 bases in between. The CDR3 nucleotides read TGTGCCAGCACCCCCGAAAGGGGTTTCGTCCGGGAGCTGTTTTTT. This translates into CASTPERGFVRELFF.

This clonotype was picked up a small number of times. V usage is TRBV20-1 and J usage is TRBJ2-7; D is tentatively TRBD1 or TRBD2 (5 bases each). The CDR3 extends over 17 amino acids. The germline V gene encodes CDR1 DFQATT and CDR2 SNEGSKA (reference sequence). V was clipped by 3 bases and J by 3 bases, with 24 bases between them. The CDR3 nucleotides read TGCAGTGCTAGCCGCTCTAGCAAAAACATAGGGGACTACGAGCAGTACTTC. Translation: CSASRSSKNIGDYEQYF.

The rearrangement links TRBV20-1 to TRBJ1-6; D ambiguous. This CDR3 is built from 13 residues. Trimming left V 0 bases short and J 8 bases short, with 8 bases between. In germline, CDR1 is DFQATT, CDR2 SNEGSKA (reference sequence). The CDR3 reads CSARDLGYSPLHF. CDR3 DNA sequence: TGCAGTGCTAGAGATCTCGGCTATTCACCCCTCCACTTT.

The chain links TRBV14 to TRBJ2-5; no clear D gene. The CDR3 sequence is 15 residues long. Germline V gene lookup returns CDR1 SGHDN and CDR2 FVKESK. V gave up 7 bases and J gave up 5 bases, with 20 bases separating them. The CDR3 sequence: CASKYGGSGAETQYF. The CDR3 DNA reads TGTGCCAGCAAGTACGGCGGCAGTGGTGCGGAGACCCAGTACTTC.

This sequence joins TRBV6-1 and TRBJ2-3, with 14 bases lining up with TRBD2. The CDR3 consists of 18 residues. Germline-derived CDR1 and CDR2 are MNHNS and SASEGT. V was pared by 8 bases and J by 0 bases, with 10 bases of the junction left unmatched. Here the CDR3 DNA reads TGTGCCAGCCAAGGACTAGCGGGAGGAAGGACTAGCACAGATACGCAGTATTTT. It is translated as CASQGLAGGRTSTDTQYF.

The V and J genes are TRBV5-1 and TRBJ2-5; TRBD1 matches 7 bases. CDR3 length: 14 amino acids. J lost 3 bases, V lost 7 bases, and 9 bases had no gene match. Germline-derived CDR1 and CDR2 are SGHRS and YFSETQ. In DNA form, the CDR3 reads TGCGCCAGCTGGGGAGACAGGGTAAAAGAGACCCAGTACTTC. Translating it yields CASWGDRVKETQYF.

This clonotype was seen at least ten times. This rearrangement joins TRBV7-7 to TRBJ2-5, with 7 bases matching TRBD1. CDR3 length equals 14 residues. With 5 bases clipped from V and 2 bases from J, the junction kept 5 bases outside the gene matches. CDR1 and CDR2 (germline): SSHAT, FNYEAQ (reference sequence). The CDR3 reads CASSRGTEQETQYF. The DNA of the CDR3 is TGTGCCAGCAGCCGAGGGACAGAACAAGAGACCCAGTACTTC.

This chain joins TRBV20-1 and TRBJ2-1, with 7 bases identical to TRBD2. The CDR3 has 13 amino acids. In germline, CDR1 is DFQATT, CDR2 SNEGSKA (reference sequence). V shed 0 bases, J shed 5 bases, and the junction held 1 base outside the gene matches. In DNA form, the CDR3 reads TGCAGTGCTAGAGAGGCGGGGGACAATGAGCAGTTCTTC. This codes for CSAREAGDNEQFF.

V is TRBV7-9 and J is TRBJ1-5; a possible D gene is TRBD1 (5 bases). V shed 6 bases and J shed 3 bases, with 15 bases lying between them. Germline assignment: CDR1 SEHNR and CDR2 FQNEAQ (reference sequence). The CDR3 loop spans 15 amino acids. The DNA of the CDR3 is TGTGCCAGCAGTTCAGGGTCTATTCCCAATCAGCCCCAGCATTTT. It translates to CASSSGSIPNQPQHF. The full variable domain, with the rest looked up from reference TRBV7-9 and TRBJ1-5, is DTGVSQNPRHKITKRGQNVTFRCDPISEHNRLYWYRQTLGQGPEFLTYFQNEAQLEKSRLLSDRFSAERPKGSFSTLEIQRTEQGDSAMYLCASSSGSIPNQPQHFGDGTRLSIL.

J is TRBJ1-4 and V is TRBV12-3 or TRBV12-4; 10 positions agree with TRBD1. V shed 3 bases, J shed 7 bases, and the junction held 5 bases outside the gene matches. The CDR3 length is 15 residues. The CDR3 bases are TGTGCCAGCAGTTTGGGGACAGGGGAGCGTGAAAAACTGTTTTTT. This translates into CASSLGTGEREKLFF.